Shown below are 22 T cell receptor beta chains from a single sample sequenced in a study of blood T cell repertoires in COVID-19 (dated by TCRdb to the early 2020s). Library preparation was by the immunoSEQ multiplex PCR assay. Not all clones reach the TCRdb copy of this immuneACCESS table, which keeps in-frame sequences only. Checked studies attribute under half of the gap to unresolved V genes and leave the rest unexplained. Here the sample has approximately 190,000 clones; 80% to 95% occur a single time. The top ten clones comprise approximately 0.56% of the sample. The source material was peripheral blood. These receptors all come from a man aged 50-59 years with acute or convalescent COVID-19.

The J gene is TRBJ2-5, the V gene TRBV18; a weak D match, TRBD2 (5 bases). CDR3 size: 13 residues. V lost 7 bases and J 5 bases, leaving 14 bases between the germline ends. The germline gives CDR1 KGHSH, CDR2 LQKENI. CDR3 in amino acids: CASFPTREETQYF. The DNA of the CDR3 is TGTGCCAGCTTCCCTACTAGAGAGGAGACCCAGTACTTC.

The chain links TRBV6-1 to TRBJ1-2; the D gene is possibly TRBD1 (6 bases). CDR3 length equals 16 residues. Trimming shortened V by 0 bases and J by 2 bases, and 13 bases separated the two germline ends. The V gene's germline CDR1 is MNHNS and CDR2 SASEGT. Written as DNA, the CDR3 is TGTGCCAGCAGTGAAGCCTACCTGACAGGAAACTATGGCTACACCTTC. Encoded protein: CASSEAYLTGNYGYTF.

This clone came up a few times. V usage is TRBV14 and J usage is TRBJ1-1; D remains ambiguous. The CDR3 has 14 residues. The V end lost 4 bases, the J end lost 0 bases, and 9 bases lay between the germline ends. Looked up from germline, CDR1 is SGHDN and CDR2 is FVKESK. The CDR3 sequence: CASSRDPMNTEAFF. As DNA, the CDR3 is TGTGCCAGCAGCCGCGATCCCATGAACACTGAAGCTTTCTTT.

The chain has TRBV27 and TRBJ2-7, with TRBD2 identical over 12 bases. This CDR3 is 13 amino acids long. With V trimmed by 5 bases and J by 7 bases, 3 bases remained unmatched. CDR1 and CDR2 (germline): MNHEY, SMNVEV (reference sequence). The CDR3 sequence is CASSGLAGLEQYF. CDR3 coding DNA: TGTGCCAGCAGTGGACTAGCGGGACTAGAGCAGTACTTC.

This clone was seen a few times. The CDR3 DNA is TGTGCCAGTAGTATCGATAGAGCTAACTATGGCTACACCTTC. Protein: CASSIDRANYGYTF. The chain joins TRBV19 to TRBJ1-2, with D hard to call. This CDR3 has 14 residues. Germline-derived CDR1 and CDR2 are LNHDA and SQIVND (reference sequence). Trimming left V 3 bases short and J 0 bases short, with 8 bases between.

This sequence joins TRBV18 and TRBJ2-1; 7 positions match TRBD2. Germline lookup yields CDR1 KGHSH and CDR2 LQKENI. Trimming took 2 bases from V and 2 from J; bases not matched to a gene: 3. CDR3 length equals 15 residues. The CDR3 DNA reads TGTGCCAGCTCACCAAAGGCGGGAGCCTACAATGAGCAGTTCTTC. Its protein product is CASSPKAGAYNEQFF.

This chain links TRBV28 with TRBJ1-2; the D gene is possibly TRBD1 (5 bases). CDR1 is MDHEN, CDR2 SYDVKM, per germline. V lost 3 bases, J lost 4 bases, and 9 bases lay in between. This CDR3 spans 13 amino acids. CDR3 nucleotides: TGTGCCAGCAGTTTTCTAGGGGCCTATGGCTACACCTTC. The encoded protein is CASSFLGAYGYTF.

The gene calls are TRBV12-3 or TRBV12-4 and TRBJ1-2; TRBD1 is a possible D gene (6 bases). The V end was cut by 5 bases, the J end by 4 bases, with 11 bases between. This CDR3 is 13 amino acids long. CDR3 DNA: TGTGCCAGCAGTCCAACAGGGACCTATGGCTACACCTTC. It is translated as CASSPTGTYGYTF.

This chain uses TRBV25-1 with TRBJ1-6, with 9 bases that match TRBD1. CDR1 and CDR2 from the germline V gene are MGHDK and SYGVNS. The CDR3 consists of 15 residues. J gave up 5 bases and V 4 bases, and 3 bases lay outside the gene matches. The CDR3 spells CASSVRDRDNSPLHF. CDR3 bases: TGTGCCAGCAGTGTTAGGGACAGGGATAATTCACCCCTCCACTTT.

This chain connects TRBV3-1 (or the pseudogene TRBV3-2) to TRBJ2-5; tentatively, D is TRBD2 (6 bases). Per germline, CDR1 LGHDT and CDR2 YNNKEL (reference sequence). The CDR3 runs to 12 residues. With 3 bases removed from V and 10 bases from J, the gap between germline ends came to 12 bases. In nucleotides, the CDR3 is TGTGCCAGCAGCCACGGCGGGAAAAACCAGTACTTC. This encodes CASSHGGKNQYF.

The J gene is TRBJ1-1, the V gene TRBV27; TRBD1 aligns across 7 bases. Losses at the gene ends were 5 bases for V and 0 bases for J; bases not matched to a gene: 9. Germline V gives CDR1 MNHEY, CDR2 SMNVEV (reference sequence). The CDR3 consists of 16 residues. CDR3 protein: CASSPRGGYMNTEAFF. DNA of the CDR3: TGTGCCAGCAGTCCCAGAGGGGGCTACATGAACACTGAAGCTTTCTTT.

V gene TRBV16 combines with J gene TRBJ2-3; 8 bases are a match to TRBD2. V shed 4 bases and J 3 bases; nucleotides not matched to a gene: 12. Looked up from germline, CDR1 is KGHSY and CDR2 is FQNENV. The length of the CDR3 is 17 residues. The CDR3 loop reads CASSLGGSGTSTDTQYF. The CDR3 nucleotides read TGTGCCAGCAGCCTCGGTGGATCCGGGACTAGTACAGATACGCAGTATTTT.

CDR3 coding DNA: TGTGCCAGCAGCTTGGCACTACACTTTAATTCACCCCTCCACTTT. Translating gives CASSLALHFNSPLHF. This chain links TRBV5-8 with TRBJ1-6; no reliable D call. V shed 0 bases and J shed 6 bases, with 10 bases lying between them. Germline V gene lookup returns CDR1 SGHTS and CDR2 YDEGEE. This CDR3 contains 15 residues.

The chain couples TRBV27 to TRBJ2-3; TRBD2 aligns across 11 bases. The CDR3 is 14 amino acids. The V segment lost 6 bases and the J segment 5 bases; nucleotides outside the gene matches: 4. Per the germline V gene, CDR1 is MNHEY and CDR2 is SMNVEV (reference sequence). The CDR3 sequence is CASRLAGAKDTQYF. CDR3 bases: TGTGCCAGCAGACTAGCGGGAGCGAAAGATACGCAGTATTTT.

The chain links TRBV16 to TRBJ2-1; TRBD1 agrees at 8 bases. The CDR3 totals 14 residues. Per germline, CDR1 KGHSY and CDR2 FQNENV. Losses at the gene ends were 2 bases for V and 10 bases for J; bases not matched to a gene: 7. Here the CDR3 reads CASSQADRDQEQFF. The CDR3 coding sequence is TGTGCCAGCAGCCAAGCGGACAGGGACCAAGAGCAGTTCTTC.

In DNA, the CDR3 is TGTGCCAGCAGCGCCTTCCGACAGGAGAGCTCTGGAAACACCATATATTTT. This translates into CASSAFRQESSGNTIYF. The chain combines TRBV9 with TRBJ1-3; D perhaps matches TRBD1 (6 bases). Germline V gives CDR1 SGDLS, CDR2 YYNGEE. This CDR3 region has 17 residues. Trimming took off 3 bases at V and 0 bases at J, with 16 bases between the two ends. The entire variable domain, with the rest obtained from reference TRBV9 and TRBJ1-3, is as follows: DSGVTQTPKHLITATGQRVTLRCSPRSGDLSVYWYQQSLDQGLQFLIQYYNGEERAKGNILERFSAQQFPDLHSELNLSSLELGDSALYFCASSAFRQESSGNTIYFGEGSWLTVV.

V usage is TRBV27 and J usage is TRBJ2-7; TRBD1 is a possible D gene (5 bases). CDR1 and CDR2 (germline): MNHEY, SMNVEV (reference sequence). V lost 1 base, J lost 1 base, and 11 bases lay in between. This CDR3 spans 15 amino acids. For the CDR3, the DNA is TGTGCCAGCAGTTTATACGCAGGGTTGTCCTACGAGCAGTACTTC. Translated, it gives CASSLYAGLSYEQYF.

The CDR3 DNA reads TGTGCCAGCTCACCAGGGCACGGCAATGAGCAGTTCTTC. Its protein is CASSPGHGNEQFF. The rearrangement uses TRBV18 and TRBJ2-1; D ambiguous. Per the germline V gene, CDR1 is KGHSH and CDR2 is LQKENI. Trimming left V 2 bases short and J 6 bases short, with 8 bases between. This CDR3 contains 13 residues.

The rearrangement links TRBV9 to TRBJ2-1, with TRBD1 identical over 12 bases. Germline CDR1 and CDR2: SGDLS and YYNGEE. J gave up 7 bases and V 2 bases, and 4 bases lay outside the gene matches. This CDR3 comprises 15 residues. In DNA form, the CDR3 reads TGTGCCAGCAGCGTCGGGACAGGGGGCGCGAATGAGCAGTTCTTC. This sequence encodes CASSVGTGGANEQFF.

The chain employs TRBV6-5 and TRBJ2-7; 8 bases are shared with TRBD1. The V gene end was trimmed by 6 bases and the J gene end by 3 bases; junction bases not matched to a gene: 7. The CDR3 contains 14 residues. Per germline, CDR1 MNHEY and CDR2 SVGAGI. Here the CDR3 reads CASRKTGDGYEQYF. The DNA for the CDR3 is TGTGCCAGCAGAAAGACAGGGGATGGCTACGAGCAGTACTTC.

The chain employs TRBV7-2 and TRBJ2-1; 10 bases align to TRBD1. This CDR3 spans 16 amino acids. Germline values: CDR1 SGHTA, CDR2 FQGNSA. The V and J ends lost 2 bases and 9 bases, in that order; junction bases with no gene match: 10. For the CDR3, the DNA is TGTGCCAGCAGCTTAACGTCCGGGACAGGGGAAAGTGAGCAGTTCTTC. As protein: CASSLTSGTGESEQFF.

This clone was seen a single time. The V and J genes are TRBV30 and TRBJ1-4; no clear D gene. Germline V gene data show CDR1 as GTSNPN and CDR2 as SVGIG (reference sequence). V was cut by 8 bases and J by 7 bases, with 17 bases left in between. This CDR3 spans 13 amino acids. CDR3 sequence (DNA): TGTGCCGGGGAACCGAGGAACCGTGAAAAACTGTTTTTT. Translated, it gives CAGEPRNREKLFF.